The 20 T cell receptor beta chains presented below share a single source sample, sequenced in a study of OX40 agonist ivuxolimab in advanced cancers. TCRdb's copy holds only in-frame clones and misses some; the assay was immunoSEQ multiplex PCR. The table includes approximately 23,000 clones, approximately 80% detected once. The starting material was CD4+ or CD8+ T cells sorted from blood, obtained in a trial of the OX40 agonist ivuxolimab. These receptors came from an adult with an advanced solid tumor such as melanoma, head and neck, liver or kidney cancer.

This rearrangement joins TRBV14 to TRBJ2-7, with TRBD2 matching over 9 bases. This CDR3 is built from 17 residues. Germline CDR1 is SGHDN and CDR2 is FVKESK. Trimming removed 4 bases from V and 3 bases from J; junction bases left unmatched: 13. DNA for the CDR3: TGTGCCAGCAGCCCCATCTGGGTTAGCGGGAGAATCTACGAGCAGTACTTC. The encoded protein is CASSPIWVSGRIYEQYF.

The chain employs TRBV7-8 and TRBJ1-1; 8 bases line up with TRBD1. Germline CDR1 is SGHVS and CDR2 is FQNEAQ. The V segment lost 5 bases and the J segment 0 bases; nucleotides outside the gene matches: 17. CDR3 size: 19 residues. CDR3 nucleotide sequence: TGTGCCAGCAGCATCCAAAGACCGATTGGGACAGGCATGAACACTGAAGCTTTCTTT. It codes for CASSIQRPIGTGMNTEAFF. The variable domain in full, completed from reference TRBV7-8 and TRBJ1-1, reads GAGVSQSPRYKVAKRGQDVALRCDPISGHVSLFWYQQALGQGPEFLTYFQNEAQLDKSGLPSDRFFAERPEGSVSTLKIQRTQQEDSAVYLCASSIQRPIGTGMNTEAFFGQGTRLTVV.

V gene TRBV30 combines with J gene TRBJ1-1, with a weak D call TRBD1 (5 bases). In germline, CDR1 is GTSNPN, CDR2 SVGIG (reference sequence). V lost 2 bases, J lost 8 bases, and 12 bases lay in between. This CDR3 is 12 amino acids long. The CDR3 bases are TGTGCCTGGAGTCCCCTGGAGGGGGAAGCTTTCTTT. Its translation is CAWSPLEGEAFF.

The V call is TRBV6-6, the J call TRBJ1-2; no firm D call. The CDR3 has 14 amino acids. Between the trimmed V and J ends, which lost 8 bases and 4 bases, there was a span of 17 bases. Germline CDR1 MNHNY, CDR2 SVGAGI (reference sequence). The CDR3 reads CASLADGGLYGYTF. CDR3 coding DNA: TGTGCCAGCCTCGCCGACGGAGGTCTCTATGGCTACACCTTC.

This clone came up once. V gene TRBV27 combines with J gene TRBJ2-1, with D perhaps given as TRBD1 or TRBD2 (5 bases each). Trimming took off 4 bases at V and 7 bases at J, with 17 bases between the two ends. The CDR3 spans 15 residues. CDR1 and CDR2 from the germline V gene are MNHEY and SMNVEV (reference sequence). The CDR3 reads CASSSGTRQGNEQFF. CDR3 coding DNA: TGTGCCAGCAGTTCCGGGACGAGGCAAGGGAATGAGCAGTTCTTC.

The V and J genes are TRBV5-6 and TRBJ2-7; possible D gene TRBD1, 6 bases. With 2 bases removed from V and 4 bases from J, the gap between germline ends came to 7 bases. This CDR3 comprises 12 residues. Germline assignment: CDR1 SGHDT and CDR2 YYEEEE. As DNA, the CDR3 is TGTGCCAGCAGCTTTGGGACATACGAGCAGTACTTC. It is translated as CASSFGTYEQYF.

Written as DNA, the CDR3 is TGTGCCAGCAGTTACGGGGGCGCCGGGCCCTACGAGCAGTACTTC. Its protein is CASSYGGAGPYEQYF. The V call is TRBV6-6, the J call TRBJ2-7; D is possibly TRBD1 (6 bases). The V end lost 2 bases, the J end lost 2 bases, and 13 bases lay between the germline ends. Germline CDR1 reads MNHNY; CDR2 reads SVGAGI (reference sequence). This CDR3 is built from 15 residues.

The chain employs TRBV5-6 and TRBJ2-5, with a weak D call TRBD2 (7 bases). The CDR3 spans 14 residues. CDR1 and CDR2 (germline): SGHDT, YYEEEE. The ends were cut back, 7 bases at V and 2 bases at J, with 15 bases in the middle. CDR3 bases: TGTGCCAGCGACCCGAGGGGGGGACAAGAGACCCAGTACTTC. Its protein product is CASDPRGGQETQYF.

The V gene is TRBV5-6, the J gene TRBJ1-1; D unresolved. V was cut by 0 bases and J by 0 bases, with 9 bases left in between. The CDR3 totals 15 residues. The germline gives CDR1 SGHDT, CDR2 YYEEEE. CDR3 sequence: CASSLGGRMNTEAFF. CDR3 coding DNA: TGTGCCAGCAGCTTGGGGGGAAGGATGAACACTGAAGCTTTCTTT.

The chain has TRBV9 and TRBJ2-7; 8 nucleotides line up with TRBD2. The CDR3 is made up of 15 amino acids. The germline CDR1 and CDR2 sequences are SGDLS and YYNGEE. V was pared by 4 bases and J by 3 bases, with 9 bases of the junction left unmatched. The CDR3 protein is CASSPGGPRGYEQYF. The DNA of the CDR3 is TGTGCCAGCAGCCCGGGGGGGCCCAGGGGCTACGAGCAGTACTTC.

This clone was detected once. V is TRBV5-5 and J is TRBJ2-7; maybe TRBD2 (6 bases). Germline CDR1 and CDR2: SGHKS and YYEKEE (reference sequence). The CDR3 sequence is 14 residues long. The V end was cut by 1 base, the J end by 5 bases, with 13 bases between. DNA for the CDR3: TGTGCCAGCAGCTTGCGTCCGGGAGTCCACGAGCAGTACTTC. Its translation is CASSLRPGVHEQYF.

The rearrangement uses TRBV28 and TRBJ2-1; weak D call: TRBD1 (6 bases). This CDR3 has 16 residues. V was trimmed by 7 bases and J by 7 bases, leaving 23 bases between them. Per germline, CDR1 MDHEN and CDR2 SYDVKM. The DNA for the CDR3 is TGTGCCAGCACCGCCCCCGCGGGTAGGGGACATAATGAGCAGTTCTTC. Protein product: CASTAPAGRGHNEQFF. Together with reference TRBV28 and TRBJ2-1, the CDR3 gives the full variable domain: DVKVTQSSRYLVKRTGEKVFLECVQDMDHENMFWYRQDPGLGLRLIYFSYDVKMKEKGDIPEGYSVSREKKERFSLILESASTNQTSMYLCASTAPAGRGHNEQFFGPGTRLTVL.

The rearrangement links TRBV15 to TRBJ2-2; 8 bases are a match to TRBD2. Germline V CDR1 and CDR2: LNHNV, YYDKDF (reference sequence). The CDR3 loop spans 16 amino acids. After removal of 2 bases from V and 7 bases from J, the junction contained 9 bases not matched to a gene. The CDR3 region is CATSRTAGSGSGELFF. The CDR3 coding sequence is TGTGCCACCAGCAGAACCGCGGGGAGCGGGAGCGGGGAGCTGTTTTTT.

The V and J genes are TRBV7-6 and TRBJ1-1; the D is unclear. The CDR3 loop spans 14 amino acids. The ends were cut back, 5 bases at V and 1 base at J, with 11 bases in the middle. From germline, CDR1 is SGHVS and CDR2 FNYEAQ. The DNA of the CDR3 is TGTGCCAGCAGCCCCGGATCCCCGAACACTGAAGCTTTCTTT. Protein: CASSPGSPNTEAFF.

The V gene is TRBV4-1, the J gene TRBJ1-5; D unresolved. Germline CDR1 and CDR2: MGHRA and YSYEKL. The CDR3 spans 16 residues. Trimming pared 0 bases from V and 5 bases from J, leaving 14 bases between. The CDR3, as DNA: TGCGCCAGCAGCCAAGATGGAGGGAGGTTACATCAGCCCCAGCATTTT. It encodes CASSQDGGRLHQPQHF.

This chain connects TRBV4-1 to TRBJ2-1; 11 nucleotides agree with TRBD1. Losses at the gene ends were 0 bases for V and 9 bases for J; bases not matched to a gene: 4. CDR1 is MGHRA and CDR2 is YSYEKL in the germline V gene. The length of the CDR3 is 15 residues. Written as DNA, the CDR3 is TGCGCCAGCAGCCAAGAGGGACAGGGGGTCGGTGAGCAGTTCTTC. Translating gives CASSQEGQGVGEQFF.

The gene calls are TRBV2 and TRBJ1-1, with D hard to call. V was shortened by 3 bases and J by 5 bases, with 7 bases between the two germline ends. CDR1 and CDR2 from the germline V gene are SNHLY and FYNNEI. The CDR3 runs to 12 residues. CDR3 region: CASSDGGTEAFF. The CDR3 nucleotides read TGTGCCAGCAGTGATGGTGGAACTGAAGCTTTCTTT.

The chain combines TRBV18 with TRBJ1-5; 8 nucleotides agree with TRBD1. V lost 2 bases and J lost 4; bases outside the gene matches: 13. Germline CDR1 and CDR2: KGHSH and LQKENI. The CDR3 extends over 18 amino acids. As DNA, the CDR3 is TGTGCCAGCTCACCAAACAGGGGGAGTTCTAGTGGTAATCAGCCCCAGCATTTT. Translating gives CASSPNRGSSSGNQPQHF.

The chain employs TRBV13 and TRBJ2-1, with TRBD2 identical over 12 bases. Germline trimming cut 0 bases from V and 7 bases from J; bases unmatched to any gene: 1. The CDR3 contains 15 residues. Germline CDR1 reads PRHDT; CDR2 reads FYEKMQ (reference sequence). The CDR3, as DNA: TGTGCCAGCAGCTTAGGGACTAGCGGGAGTAATGAGCAGTTCTTC. Its translation is CASSLGTSGSNEQFF. Full variable domain (missing parts from reference TRBV13 and TRBJ2-1): AAGVIQSPRHLIKEKRETATLKCYPIPRHDTVYWYQQGPGQDPQFLISFYEKMQSDKGSIPDRFSAQQFSDYHSELNMSSLELGDSALYFCASSLGTSGSNEQFFGPGTRLTVL.

The rearrangement links TRBV13 to TRBJ1-1; D gene uncertain. This CDR3 has 15 amino acids. The germline V gene has CDR1 PRHDT and CDR2 FYEKMQ (reference sequence). Between the trimmed V and J ends, which lost 3 bases and 4 bases, there was a span of 15 bases. CDR3 nucleotide sequence: TGTGCCAGCAGCTTCCTGGGGTTGGAGGGCACTGAAGCTTTCTTT. Encoded protein: CASSFLGLEGTEAFF.